This T cell receptor beta chain originates from a study of cytomegalovirus exposure and HLA in healthy donors (dated by TCRdb to 2016 to 2017). Background for the entire study: In an earlier analysis of about 560 of the donors, around 290 Gb of sequence data and 117 million unique TCR beta sequences from about 179 million T cells were reported. An early release covering roughly 640 HLA-typed donors comprised about 310 gigabases of sequencing data and 85 million to 100 million unique TCR sequences. Among the roughly 400 genotyped donors, approximately 77% belonged to the genetic ancestry cluster associated with self-reported Caucasian donors. The aim of the study was to test whether cataloging public T cell receptors could identify signatures of past pathogen exposure. The study used immunosequencing to profile the T cell repertoires of hundreds of subjects and linked those repertoires to cytomegalovirus serostatus. Besides the first cohort of approximately 710 subjects, a separate validation cohort made up of some 110 different subjects was used. The study combined high-throughput TCR immunosequencing, statistical association of individual TCRs with disease status, and machine learning to predict cytomegalovirus infection status. In a later analysis, previously published TCR beta repertoires from 500 to 750 donors were re-analyzed and high-resolution HLA genotyping was added so that TCR occurrence patterns could be studied. In the later analysis, no new phenotypic data were used to find candidate immune exposures; instead, reliance was placed on TCR beta sequences and their occurrence across donors. In an earlier analysis of 587 of the donors, high-throughput TCR beta sequencing was used to judge whether each TCR beta V gene segment behaved as functional or pseudogenic. Donor age, sex, ethnicity and CMV serostatus were compiled alongside the repertoire data. A later genetic analysis took genome-wide SNP genotypes for about three fifths of the 666 donors and used that subset as a discovery cohort. All discovery cohort repertoires had been generated on a single sequencing platform. Both class I and class II loci were covered by HLA typing, at four-digit resolution. Typing coverage varied by locus: roughly 620-640 donors for A, B, C, DRB1 and DQB1; 500 to 550 for DQA1; around 570 for DPA1; approximately 450 for DPB1. A handful of DR-DQ haplotypes were handled as single units for association and clustering because linkage in the cohort was strong. Among some 400 genotyped donors of the cohort, an average of 235,054 unique TCR beta nucleotide sequences were sequenced per donor, roughly 18% of them non-productive. Results and caveats for the whole study, not just this receptor: An association between a missense DCLRE1C variant and V-gene and J-gene trimming of TCR beta chains was found in a later genetic analysis and replicated in an independent cohort. A further reported finding was that TCR beta sequences accurately predicted the HLA-A and HLA-B alleles for most subjects in the first cohort. In a later genetic analysis, fewer N-insertions in productive TCRs were reported among donors in an Asian-associated ancestry cluster than the 666-donor mean. Because some donors lacked HLA typing at each locus, the association tests relied only on the typed subset. The earlier analysis of around 600 of the donors excluded approximately 15 rarely observed V segments, including chromosome 9 orphons, because counts were too low. According to a later analysis, parvovirus B19, influenza, CMV and Epstein-Barr virus appeared linked to several top co-occurrence clusters. A few of the identified cytomegalovirus-associated TCR beta chains were confirmed in vitro to be specific for cytomegalovirus antigens. In the study, 150 to 200 TCR beta chains were listed as associated with cytomegalovirus. Most CMV-associated TCR beta chains appeared to be HLA-restricted in a later analysis, and the HLA associations seemed to be driven largely by CMV exposure. In a later analysis, around 15,000 TCR beta sequences were associated with specific HLA alleles at a false discovery rate of 0.05. This cohort had only TCR beta chains sequenced, and the lack of alpha or paired-chain data limited which features could be detected. Linkage disequilibrium might explain the correlated functional status among segregating V segments, but an unknown experimental factor could not be ruled out. According to a later analysis, TCR association rates differed among HLA loci, with DRB1 alleles showing the most associated TCRs and HLA-C alleles showing the fewest. Across donors, most TCR sequences were observed very rarely, whereas some public TCRs were present in many individuals. The presence/absence analyses assumed that sequencing depth was roughly uniform across donors, and that assumption may not be true. The authors suggested that the approach could potentially be extended to other disease states and immunological phenotypes. Cytomegalovirus status was reported to be diagnosed by the classifier with high specificity and sensitivity in both the original and validation cohorts. When HLA alleles, especially DR and DQ, strongly co-occurred, TCR associations were difficult to assign to individual alleles. In a later analysis, HLA-associated TCR beta chains were found to be more clonally expanded and to have lower generation probabilities than equally common non-associated chains. A group of highly shared sequence variants was considered likely to be a technical artifact of the sequencing pipeline. Some IMGT-functional V segments, including TRBV6-2 and TRBV6-3, could not be distinguished by the 87-base-pair reads and were therefore excluded. An earlier analysis of around 540 of the donors showed that most TCR beta V segments appeared in productive rearrangements either about 87% or about 30% of the time, which broadly matched IMGT annotations. CMV serostatus was the only immune exposure information available for the cohort.

Counted from cysteine to phenylalanine, this CDR3 has 15 amino acids. Only the CDR3 DNA stays, 45 bases, in frame from base 1. CDR1 is given as SNHLY and CDR2 as FYNNEI, both from the germline V gene. V is cut by 6 bases and J by 4 bases, and the space between the germline ends is 18 bases. The cohort comprised around 700 healthy bone marrow donors. All cohort members were sampled while nominally healthy, although unrecorded immune exposures were likely present. The donor was CMV seropositive and was included in the group of 250 to 300 seropositive cohort members. A peripheral blood sample was collected from each donor, and TCR beta sequencing was performed on peripheral blood mononuclear cells. The Qiagen DNeasy Blood Extraction Kit was used to extract genomic DNA from the blood cell samples. The library was prepared using the immunoSEQ multiplex PCR assay. A mixture of 60 forward primers for TCR Vbeta segments and 13 reverse primers for TCR Jbeta segments was used in the multiplex PCR. The CDR3 region of rearranged TCR beta genes was amplified from genomic DNA with a multiplex PCR assay. The Illumina HiSeq System was used to sequence the amplified TCR beta libraries as 87-base-pair reads. The paper's data handling went like this. A later analysis counted about 76 million unique TCR beta chains across the 666 repertoires, and around 9.9 million of these chains were shared by at least two donors. A nearest-neighbor algorithm error-corrected the raw reads and collapsed the reads into unique sequences, merging closely related sequences to remove PCR and sequencing errors. To assign V, D and J gene segments, CDR3 sequences were aligned to IMGT reference sequences. Each retained sequence needed at least a six-nucleotide match to both a V gene segment and a J gene segment. A rearrangement counted as productive if the CDR3 had no stop codons and remained in frame with V and J, and every other rearrangement counted as non-productive. CDR3 was defined by IMGT convention, running from the second conserved V-encoded cysteine to the conserved J-encoded phenylalanine. The earlier analysis of about 610 of the donors excluded any sequence lacking an unambiguous match to a single V gene segment. An earlier analysis of over 450 of the donors classified V segments as functional when productive rearrangements were above 56.7% and as segregating when the standard deviation between donors was above 5%. A statistical classification framework was built to diagnose cytomegalovirus status from the catalog of TCR beta chain sequences. V and J gene assignment, in a later analysis, came from comparing TCR nucleotide sequences with IMGT/GENE-DB human TR gene sequences. In a later analysis, CDR3 sequences and most-parsimonious VDJ recombination scenarios were assigned using the TCRdist pipeline. In a later analysis, each TCR beta chain was defined by its CDR3 amino acid sequence together with its V-gene family, and reads without a unique V-gene family were excluded. A later analysis removed 500 to 650 highly shared, low-generation-probability nucleotide sequences to deal with suspected cross-contamination and a sequencing artifact. In a later analysis, a clonal expansion index was calculated for each public chain from normalized within-repertoire ranks of inferred template counts. In a later analysis, generation probabilities were computed with a VDJ recombination model fitted to out-of-frame rearrangements, and the resulting probabilities were checked against IGoR. Hypergeometric tests were used in a later analysis to score TCR-TCR, TCR-HLA and TCR-CMV co-occurrence, with a repertoire-size bias correction applied to the TCR pairs. In a later analysis, false discovery rates were estimated by permuting HLA or CMV assignments 20 times. In a later analysis, co-occurring TCRs were grouped with DBSCAN, and TCRdist sequence similarity was added when clustering was performed within HLA-allele-positive subsets. Co-occurrence clustering excluded repertoires with fewer than 30,000 or more than 120,000 public chains, plus five with anomalous nucleotide sharing. TCRdb re-hosts the immuneACCESS table, in-frame sequences only. Its copies lack some clones; in the studies checked, an unresolved V gene accounts for under half of them, and the cause for the rest is not known. V, J and clone size are taken as reported in that table, and D and trimming were inferred from the DNA itself. Across this sample there are approximately 180,000 clones, with about four fifths seen only once. The top ten hold 4% to 5% of the sample.

On this clone itself: Its antigen remains undetermined. There are no base qualities to consult, and no much larger clone falls within one base.

The source material was PBMCs. The clonotype was recovered from a woman between 18 and 30 years old in good health and CMV-seropositive. The rearrangement combines TRBV2 with TRBJ1-1; a tentative D match to TRBD1 spans 6 bases. The bases read TGTGCCAGCAGCGAACATCAGGGGAAGGTCACTGAAGCTTTCTTT. This gives the protein CASSEHQGKVTEAFF.